This record looks at one TCR beta chain sequence and its context. No antigen is known for it. 5' RACE that incorporated UMI labels was used to prepare the TRB cDNA libraries. From its re-call of the 5' RACE reads, TCRdb lists each CDR3 protein once, without DNA. This repertoire includes about 130,000 distinct CDR3 sequences. This specimen belongs to a study of CXCR3-negative and CXCR3-positive naive CD8 T cells. The overall study: The total count of TRB reads reached about 135 million, and each library contributed about 1.5 +/- 0.3 million. Study results and limitations: Comparison of naive CXCR3-negative and CXCR3-positive cells revealed similar TRBV-TRBJ usage, while memory cells differed. For CXCR3-positive naive cells, TRB CDR3s were more hydrophobic than those of CXCR3-negative naive cells.

Material for sequencing was naive CXCR3- CD8+ T cells from blood. Described subset: CD45RO-CCR7+CD27+CD95- naive CD8+ T cells lacking CXCR3 (TNR3-). This receptor was identified in a human donor in good health. Some clones in this sample may be carry-over from other donors' samples.

The chain's CDR3 is CASSLFGNTGELFF. The chain joins TRBV7-6 to TRBJ2-2. The CDR3 runs to 14 residues. Germline lookup yields CDR1 SGHVS and CDR2 FNYEAQ. The variable domain in full, with the rest retrieved from reference TRBV7-6 and TRBJ2-2, is GAGVSQSPRYKVTKRGQDVALRCDPISGHVSLYWYRQALGQGPEFLTYFNYEAQQDKSGLPNDRFSAERPEGSISTLTIQRTEQRDSAMYRCASSLFGNTGELFFGEGSRLTVL.